This T cell receptor (beta chain) is drawn from a study of post-analysis software for immune sequencing data. Study-wide results and caveats: With TRBV5-6, TRBV5-1 and TRBV20-1 included, several TRBV segments were more frequent in patients than in controls.

In germline, CDR1 is SGHDT, CDR2 YYEEEE. Trimming cost V 2 bases and J 4 bases; bases outside gene matches: 5. The CDR3 has 14 amino acids. Unique-molecular-identifier-tagged TCR beta cDNA libraries were used. TCRdb re-called the PCR reads through MiXCR, storing one row per CDR3 protein. The repertoire holds 350,000 to 450,000 distinct CDR3 sequences, with around a third as singletons. Regarding this clonotype: No antigen is known for it.

The receptor was isolated from a girl aged 10 to 17 with multiple sclerosis. Sequencing was carried out using blood. V and J are TRBV5-6 and TRBJ1-2; 7 bases match TRBD1. CDR3 DNA: TGTGCCAGCAGCTTTGGGACAGCCCCCTATGGCTACACCTTC. This translates into CASSFGTAPYGYTF.